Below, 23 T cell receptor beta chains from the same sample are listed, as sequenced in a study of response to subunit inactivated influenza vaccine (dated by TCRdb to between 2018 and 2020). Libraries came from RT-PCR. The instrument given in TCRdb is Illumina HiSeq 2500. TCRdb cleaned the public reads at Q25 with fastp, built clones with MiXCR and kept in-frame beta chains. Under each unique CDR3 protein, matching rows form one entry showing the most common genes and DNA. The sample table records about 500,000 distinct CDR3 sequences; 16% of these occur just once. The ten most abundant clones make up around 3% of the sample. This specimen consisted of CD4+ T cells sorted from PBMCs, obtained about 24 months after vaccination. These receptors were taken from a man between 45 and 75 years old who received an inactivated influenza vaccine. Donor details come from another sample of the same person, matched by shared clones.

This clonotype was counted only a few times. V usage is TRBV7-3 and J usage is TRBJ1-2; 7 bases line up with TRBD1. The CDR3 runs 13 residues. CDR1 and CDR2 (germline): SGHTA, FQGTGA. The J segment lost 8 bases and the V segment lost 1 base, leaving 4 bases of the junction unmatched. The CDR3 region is CASSLIGGGGYTF. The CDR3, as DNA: TGTGCCAGCAGCTTAATAGGGGGCGGCGGCTACACCTTC.

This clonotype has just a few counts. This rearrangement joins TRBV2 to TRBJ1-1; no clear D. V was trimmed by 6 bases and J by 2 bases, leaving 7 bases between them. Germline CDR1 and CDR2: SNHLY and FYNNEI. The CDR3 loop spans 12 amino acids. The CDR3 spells CASSRSNTEAFF. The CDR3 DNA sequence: TGTGCCAGCAGCCGCAGTAACACTGAAGCTTTCTTT.

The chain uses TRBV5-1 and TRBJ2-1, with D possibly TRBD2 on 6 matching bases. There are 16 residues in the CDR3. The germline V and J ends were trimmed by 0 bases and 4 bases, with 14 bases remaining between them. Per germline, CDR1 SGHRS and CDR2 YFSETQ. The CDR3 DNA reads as TGCGCCAGCAGCTTGGATGCGGGATTGGAGTACAATGAGCAGTTCTTC. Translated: CASSLDAGLEYNEQFF.

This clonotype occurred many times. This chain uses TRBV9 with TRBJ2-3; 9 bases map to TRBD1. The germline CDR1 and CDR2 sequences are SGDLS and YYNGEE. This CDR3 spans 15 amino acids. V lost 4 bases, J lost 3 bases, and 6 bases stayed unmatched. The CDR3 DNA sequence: TGTGCCAGCAGCATCACCGGGACAGGGACAGATACGCAGTATTTT. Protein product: CASSITGTGTDTQYF.

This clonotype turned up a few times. Here the CDR3 DNA reads TGTGCCAGCAGCCACCGCGTGTGGGTGAACACTGAAGCTTTCTTT. It codes for CASSHRVWVNTEAFF. V gene TRBV6-2 or TRBV6-3 combines with J gene TRBJ1-1; D remains ambiguous. Germline CDR1 is MNHEY and CDR2 is SVGEGT. V was trimmed by 6 bases and J by 0 bases, leaving 14 bases between them. There are 15 residues in the CDR3.

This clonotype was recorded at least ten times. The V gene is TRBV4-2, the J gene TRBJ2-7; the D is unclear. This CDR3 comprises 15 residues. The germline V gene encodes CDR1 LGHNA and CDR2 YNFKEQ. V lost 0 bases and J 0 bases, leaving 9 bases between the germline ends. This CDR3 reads CASSQDNWASYEQYF. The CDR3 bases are TGTGCCAGCAGCCAAGATAATTGGGCCTCCTACGAGCAGTACTTC.

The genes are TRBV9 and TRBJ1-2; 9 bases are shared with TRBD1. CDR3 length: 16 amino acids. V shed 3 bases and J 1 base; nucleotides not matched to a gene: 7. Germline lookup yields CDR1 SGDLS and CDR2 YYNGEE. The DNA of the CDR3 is TGTGCCAGCAGCGCAGGACAGGGGCCTATTAACTATGGCTACACCTTC. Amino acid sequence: CASSAGQGPINYGYTF.

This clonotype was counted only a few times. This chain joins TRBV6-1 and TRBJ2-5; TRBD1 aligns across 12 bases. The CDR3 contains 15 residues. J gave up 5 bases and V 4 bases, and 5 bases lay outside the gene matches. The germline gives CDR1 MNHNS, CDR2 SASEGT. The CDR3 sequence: CASSGGQGAHETQYF. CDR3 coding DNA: TGTGCCAGCAGTGGGGGACAGGGGGCGCATGAGACCCAGTACTTC.

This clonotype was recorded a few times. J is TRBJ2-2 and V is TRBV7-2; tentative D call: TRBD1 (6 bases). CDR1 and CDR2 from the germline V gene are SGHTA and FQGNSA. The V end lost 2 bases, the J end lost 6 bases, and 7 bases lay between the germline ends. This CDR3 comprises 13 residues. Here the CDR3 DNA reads TGTGCCAGCAGCTTACGACAGGCCGGGGAGCTGTTTTTT. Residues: CASSLRQAGELFF.

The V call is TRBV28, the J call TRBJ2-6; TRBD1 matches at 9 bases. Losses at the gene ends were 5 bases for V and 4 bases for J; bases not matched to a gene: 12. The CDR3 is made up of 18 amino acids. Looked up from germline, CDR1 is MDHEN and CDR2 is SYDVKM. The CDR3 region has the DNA TGTGCCAGCAGTATATTAGGACAGGGGACCCCCGGGGCCAACGTCCTGACTTTC. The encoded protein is CASSILGQGTPGANVLTF.

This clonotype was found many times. CDR3 sequence: CSARKQLGINEQFF. The DNA for the CDR3 is TGCAGTGCTAGAAAGCAGCTAGGGATCAATGAGCAGTTCTTC. The rearrangement joins TRBV20-1 to TRBJ2-1; D remains ambiguous. CDR1 and CDR2 (germline): DFQATT, SNEGSKA (reference sequence). CDR3 length: 14 residues. V was trimmed by 2 bases and J by 6 bases, leaving 14 bases between them.

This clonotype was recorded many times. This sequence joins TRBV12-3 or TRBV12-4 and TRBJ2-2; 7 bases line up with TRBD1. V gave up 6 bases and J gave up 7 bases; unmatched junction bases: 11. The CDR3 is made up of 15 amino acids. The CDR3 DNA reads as TGTGCCAGCAGCCGGACAGGATCTAGGGGCGGGGAGCTGTTTTTT. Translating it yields CASSRTGSRGGELFF.

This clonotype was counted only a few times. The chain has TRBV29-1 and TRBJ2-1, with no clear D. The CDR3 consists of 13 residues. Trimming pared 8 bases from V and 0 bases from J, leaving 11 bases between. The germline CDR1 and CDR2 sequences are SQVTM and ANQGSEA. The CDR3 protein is CSIAEASYNEQFF. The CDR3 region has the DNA TGCAGCATTGCTGAGGCCTCCTACAATGAGCAGTTCTTC.

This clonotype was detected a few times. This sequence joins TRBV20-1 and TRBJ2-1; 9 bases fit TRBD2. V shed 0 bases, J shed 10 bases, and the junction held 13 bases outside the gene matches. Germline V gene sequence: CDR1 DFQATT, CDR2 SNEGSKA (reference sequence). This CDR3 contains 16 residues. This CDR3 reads CSARDVQASGIGEQFF. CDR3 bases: TGCAGTGCTAGAGACGTTCAGGCTAGCGGGATTGGAGAGCAGTTCTTC.

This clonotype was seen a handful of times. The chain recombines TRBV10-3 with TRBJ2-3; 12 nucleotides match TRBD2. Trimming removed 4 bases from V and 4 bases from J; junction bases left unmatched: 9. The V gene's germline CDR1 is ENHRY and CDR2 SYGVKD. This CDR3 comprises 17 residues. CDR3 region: CAISVSASGGVADTQYF. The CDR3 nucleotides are TGTGCCATCAGTGTCTCGGCTAGCGGGGGGGTTGCAGATACGCAGTATTTT.

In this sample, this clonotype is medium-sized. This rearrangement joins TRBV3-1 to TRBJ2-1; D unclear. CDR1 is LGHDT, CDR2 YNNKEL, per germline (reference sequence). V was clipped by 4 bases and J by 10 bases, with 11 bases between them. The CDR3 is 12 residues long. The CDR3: CASSLQVTEQFF. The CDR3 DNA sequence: TGTGCCAGCAGCCTCCAGGTCACCGAGCAGTTCTTC.

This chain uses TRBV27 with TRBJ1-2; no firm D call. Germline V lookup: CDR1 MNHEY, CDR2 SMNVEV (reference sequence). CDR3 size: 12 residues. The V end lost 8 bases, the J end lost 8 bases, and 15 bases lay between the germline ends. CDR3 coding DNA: TGTGCCAGCGGGCCAACGTCCGGAGGCTACACCTTC. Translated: CASGPTSGGYTF.

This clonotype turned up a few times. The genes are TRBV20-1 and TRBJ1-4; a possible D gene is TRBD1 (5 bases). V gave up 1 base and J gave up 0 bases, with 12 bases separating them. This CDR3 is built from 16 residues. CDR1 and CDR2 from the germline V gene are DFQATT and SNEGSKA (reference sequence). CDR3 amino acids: CSARGGPAATNEKLFF. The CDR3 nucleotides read TGCAGTGCTAGAGGGGGACCGGCTGCAACTAATGAAAAACTGTTTTTT.

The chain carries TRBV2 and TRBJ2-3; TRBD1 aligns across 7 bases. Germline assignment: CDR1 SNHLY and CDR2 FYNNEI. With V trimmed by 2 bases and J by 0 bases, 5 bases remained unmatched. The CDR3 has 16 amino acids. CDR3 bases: TGTGCCAGCAGTGAACCCACGGGACAGAGCACAGATACGCAGTATTTT. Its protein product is CASSEPTGQSTDTQYF.

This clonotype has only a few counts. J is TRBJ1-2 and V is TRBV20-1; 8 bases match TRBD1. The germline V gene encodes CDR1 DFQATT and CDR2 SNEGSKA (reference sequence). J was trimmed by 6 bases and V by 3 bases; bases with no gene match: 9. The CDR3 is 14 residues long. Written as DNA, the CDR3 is TGCAGTGCTAGGACTGCAGGGGGCTTCGATGGCTACACCTTC. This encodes CSARTAGGFDGYTF.

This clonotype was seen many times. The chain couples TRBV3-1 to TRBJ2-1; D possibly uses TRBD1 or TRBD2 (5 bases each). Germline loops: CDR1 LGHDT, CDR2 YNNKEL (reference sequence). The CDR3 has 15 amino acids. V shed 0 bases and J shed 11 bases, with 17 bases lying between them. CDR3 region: CASSQDGGGRTKQFF. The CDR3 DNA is TGTGCCAGCAGCCAAGATGGTGGGGGACGGACGAAGCAGTTCTTC.

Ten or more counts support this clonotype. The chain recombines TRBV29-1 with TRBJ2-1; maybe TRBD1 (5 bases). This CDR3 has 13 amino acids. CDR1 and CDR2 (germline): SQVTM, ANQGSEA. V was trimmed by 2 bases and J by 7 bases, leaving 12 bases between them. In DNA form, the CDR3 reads TGCAGCGTTGAAAGGGGCGGATTAAATGAGCAGTTCTTC. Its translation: CSVERGGLNEQFF.

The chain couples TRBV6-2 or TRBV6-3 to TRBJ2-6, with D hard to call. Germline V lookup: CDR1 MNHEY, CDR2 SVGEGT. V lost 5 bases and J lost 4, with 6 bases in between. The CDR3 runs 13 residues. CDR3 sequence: CASSGIGANVLTF. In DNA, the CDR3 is TGTGCCAGCAGTGGGATCGGGGCCAACGTCCTGACTTTC.